A selection of T cell receptor beta chains follows, all from one sample in a study of shared clonotypes between healthy human individuals. Using immunoSEQ multiplex PCR, the repertoire was profiled, and TCRdb retains in-frame clones only, with some absent. In the table there are over 2 million clones, 85% to 95% of which are singletons. The sequenced material came from naive CD4+ T cells sorted from blood. The receptors were sampled from a man younger than 35 in good health. CDR3s include the opening cysteine and the closing phenylalanine or tryptophan. The D gene is left open where the match is weak. A clone size is listed for some rows: how often the clone was seen (once, few, many), or a class if it is expanded.

v_call,clone_size,d_call,j_call,cdr3_aa,cdr3_nt
TRBV6-1,NA,NA,TRBJ1-5,CASTRTGDEDQPQHF,TGTGCCAGCACCCGGACGGGTGATGAAGATCAGCCCCAGCATTTT
TRBV4-1,NA,TRBD2,TRBJ2-3,CASRSGGSSTDTQYF,TGCGCCAGCCGTAGCGGGGGATCTAGCACAGATACGCAGTATTTT
TRBV6-5,NA,NA,TRBJ2-5,CASSYQGWLPETQYF,TGTGCCAGCAGTTATCAGGGATGGCTCCCAGAGACCCAGTACTTC
TRBV30,NA,TRBD1,TRBJ1-4,CALSRDSPEEKLFF,TGTGCCTTAAGCCGGGACAGCCCGGAGGAAAAACTGTTTTTT
TRBV18,once,NA,TRBJ1-4,CASSPRDEKLFF,TGTGCCAGCTCACCACGGGACGAAAAACTGTTTTTT
TRBV18,NA,NA,TRBJ2-3,CASSLLADTQYF,TGTGCCAGCTCATTACTAGCCGATACGCAGTATTTT
TRBV7-9,NA,TRBD1,TRBJ2-7,CASSPGQGTVEQYF,TGTGCCAGCAGCCCGGGACAGGGGACGGTCGAGCAGTACTTC
TRBV19,NA,TRBD1,TRBJ2-1,CASSSTGELSEQFF,TGTGCCAGTAGTTCAACAGGGGAATTGAGTGAGCAGTTCTTC
TRBV10-3,NA,TRBD2,TRBJ2-7,CAISVASPAGSPFSYEQYF,TGTGCCATCAGTGTCGCTAGCCCAGCGGGAAGCCCTTTCTCCTACGAGCAGTACTTC
TRBV9,NA,NA,TRBJ2-1,CASSGALGTSSNEQFF,TGTGCCAGCAGCGGGGCCCTGGGTACCTCCTCCAATGAGCAGTTCTTC
TRBV5-1,NA,TRBD2,TRBJ2-1,CASSPRTSGVDEQFF,TGCGCCAGCAGCCCCCGGACTAGCGGGGTCGATGAGCAGTTCTTC
TRBV11-2,NA,TRBD2,TRBJ2-7,CASSLLAGGPGEQYF,TGTGCCAGCAGCTTATTGGCGGGGGGGCCGGGCGAGCAGTACTTC